This TCR beta chain came from a study of blood T cells in healthy people across ages. Study background: Capture by template switching was about one barcoded beta molecule per two T cells.

This clonotype was detected ten times or more. Its cognate antigen is unknown. A second about 7 to 11 cycle PCR used barcoded and J-beta primers. A single record per CDR3 protein comes from TCRdb applying MiXCR to the 5' RACE reads. Of over 550,000 distinct CDR3 sequences listed, roughly 31% were seen once; the top ten hold 15% to 19%. Overall study results and limits: For the donors, CMV status was unknown and possibly confounded expanded clonotype changes. There were more naive CD4+ cells and higher diversity in long-lived donors than in aged donors.

The material sequenced was blood. The source is a woman at least 80 years old in good health.

The CDR3 region is CASSDWTGDNSPLHF. DNA of the CDR3: TGTGCCAGCAGTGACTGGACAGGGGATAATTCACCCCTCCACTTT. V is TRBV25-1 and J is TRBJ1-6; the match to TRBD1 covers 9 bases. After removal of 3 bases from V and 5 bases from J, the junction contained 2 bases not matched to a gene. This CDR3 has 15 residues. The germline gives CDR1 MGHDK, CDR2 SYGVNS.